This T cell receptor beta chain was found in a study of T cell responses to AZD1222 COVID-19 vaccine. Study-wide points: Seropositive status at baseline applied to only 6 or 7 AZD1222 recipients. Vaccine-associated CD4 TCRs spanned spike, dominant at 160-218 and 743-854. Females outnumbered males among donors, who were mostly white British; clonal diversity was possibly underestimated. Nearly half of the spike-specific TCRs reportedly recognize variant regions that carry no mutations.

The repertoire was sequenced with immunoSEQ multiplex PCR; TCRdb's copy has only in-frame clones and lacks some. The profile shows 100,000 or so clones, about 95% of them singletons. With regard to this clone: The antigen is unknown.

The sequences come from peripheral blood, collected on day 0 of AZD1222 vaccination. This clonotype was obtained from an adult in good health.

The CDR3 loop is CASSLDRGSGEAFF. In DNA form, the CDR3 reads TGTGCCAGCAGTCTAGACAGGGGCTCGGGTGAAGCTTTCTTT. V gene TRBV27 combines with J gene TRBJ1-1, with 8 nucleotides matching TRBD1. Trimming took 5 bases from V and 7 from J; bases not matched to a gene: 9. The CDR3 spans 14 residues. The germline V gene encodes CDR1 MNHEY and CDR2 SMNVEV (reference sequence).